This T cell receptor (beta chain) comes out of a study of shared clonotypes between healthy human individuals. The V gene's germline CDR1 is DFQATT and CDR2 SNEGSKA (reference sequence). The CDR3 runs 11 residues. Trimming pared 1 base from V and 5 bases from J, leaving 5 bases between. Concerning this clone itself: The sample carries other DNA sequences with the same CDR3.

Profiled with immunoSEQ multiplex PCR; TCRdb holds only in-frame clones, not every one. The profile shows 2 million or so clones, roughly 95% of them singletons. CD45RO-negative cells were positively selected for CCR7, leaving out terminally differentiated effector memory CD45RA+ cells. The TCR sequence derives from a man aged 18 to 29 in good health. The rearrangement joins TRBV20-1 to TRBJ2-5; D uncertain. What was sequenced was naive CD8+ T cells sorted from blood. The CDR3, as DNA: TGCAGTGCTAGAGTCGCGGAGACCCAGTACTTC. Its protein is CSARVAETQYF.